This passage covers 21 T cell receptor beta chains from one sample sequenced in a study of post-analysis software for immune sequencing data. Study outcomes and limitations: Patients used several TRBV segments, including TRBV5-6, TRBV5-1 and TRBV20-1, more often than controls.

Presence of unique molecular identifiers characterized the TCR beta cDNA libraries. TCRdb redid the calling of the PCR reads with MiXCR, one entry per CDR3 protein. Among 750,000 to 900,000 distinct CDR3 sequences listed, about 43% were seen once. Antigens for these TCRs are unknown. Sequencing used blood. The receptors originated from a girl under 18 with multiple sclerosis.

Here the CDR3 reads CASSLAGLTRANTEAFF. Written as DNA, the CDR3 is TGCGCCAGCAGCTTGGCCGGCCTAACTAGGGCCAACACTGAAGCTTTCTTT. The chain carries TRBV5-1 and TRBJ1-1; D is uncertain. CDR3 length equals 17 residues. The V end lost 0 bases, the J end lost 2 bases, and 17 bases lay between the germline ends. Germline-derived CDR1 and CDR2 are SGHRS and YFSETQ.

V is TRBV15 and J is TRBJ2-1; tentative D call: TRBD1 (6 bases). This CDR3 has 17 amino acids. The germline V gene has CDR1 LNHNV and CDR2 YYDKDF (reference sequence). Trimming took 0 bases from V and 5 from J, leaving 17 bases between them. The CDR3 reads CATSRDHIRTADNEQFF. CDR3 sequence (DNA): TGTGCCACCAGCAGAGACCACATCAGGACAGCCGACAATGAGCAGTTCTTC.

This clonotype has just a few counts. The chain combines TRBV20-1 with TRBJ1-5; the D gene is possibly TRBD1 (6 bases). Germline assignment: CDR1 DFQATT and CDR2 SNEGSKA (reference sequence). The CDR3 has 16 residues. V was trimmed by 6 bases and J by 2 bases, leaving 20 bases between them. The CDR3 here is CSAPQGLLGGNQPQHF. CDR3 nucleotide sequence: TGCAGTGCCCCCCAGGGGCTGCTCGGGGGCAATCAGCCCCAGCATTTT.

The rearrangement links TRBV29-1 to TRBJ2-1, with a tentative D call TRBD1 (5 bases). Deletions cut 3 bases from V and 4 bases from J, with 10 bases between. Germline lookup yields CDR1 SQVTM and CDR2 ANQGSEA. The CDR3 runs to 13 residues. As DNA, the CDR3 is TGCAGCGTTGAGATGACAGATTACAATGAGCAGTTCTTC. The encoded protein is CSVEMTDYNEQFF.

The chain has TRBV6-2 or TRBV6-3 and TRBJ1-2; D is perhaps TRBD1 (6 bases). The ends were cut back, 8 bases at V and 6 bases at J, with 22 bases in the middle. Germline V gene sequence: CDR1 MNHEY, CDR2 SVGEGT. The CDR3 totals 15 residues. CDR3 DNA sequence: TGTGCCAGCGGCAACGGAGACAGGTCGTCTAATGGCTACACCTTC. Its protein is CASGNGDRSSNGYTF.

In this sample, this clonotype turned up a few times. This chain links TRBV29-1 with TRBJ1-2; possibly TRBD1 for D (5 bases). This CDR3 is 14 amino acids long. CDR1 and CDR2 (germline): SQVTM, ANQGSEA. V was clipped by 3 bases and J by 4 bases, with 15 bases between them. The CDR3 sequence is CSVDPNKGSYGYTF. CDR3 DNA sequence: TGCAGCGTTGATCCTAATAAGGGGAGCTATGGCTACACCTTC.

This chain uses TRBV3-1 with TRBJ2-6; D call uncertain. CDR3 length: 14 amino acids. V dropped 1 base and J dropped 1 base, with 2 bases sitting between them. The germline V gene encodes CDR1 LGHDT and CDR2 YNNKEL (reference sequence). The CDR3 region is CASSQASGANVLTF. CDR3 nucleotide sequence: TGTGCCAGCAGCCAAGCGTCTGGGGCCAACGTCCTGACTTTC.

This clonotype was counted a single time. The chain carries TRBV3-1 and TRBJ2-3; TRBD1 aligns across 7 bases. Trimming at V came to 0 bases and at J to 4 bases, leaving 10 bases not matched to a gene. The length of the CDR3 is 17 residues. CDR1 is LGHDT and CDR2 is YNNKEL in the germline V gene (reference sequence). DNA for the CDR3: TGTGCCAGCAGCCAAGACCTGACAGGGACCAACCCAGATACGCAGTATTTT. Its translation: CASSQDLTGTNPDTQYF.

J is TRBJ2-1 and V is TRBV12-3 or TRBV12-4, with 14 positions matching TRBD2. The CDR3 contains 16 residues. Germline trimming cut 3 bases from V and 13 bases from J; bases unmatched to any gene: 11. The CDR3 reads CASSFEGLAGDLRQFF. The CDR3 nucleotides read TGTGCCAGCAGTTTTGAGGGACTAGCGGGAGACCTCCGTCAGTTCTTC.

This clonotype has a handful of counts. CDR3 sequence: CASSPSRDRGLEQYF. CDR3 DNA sequence: TGTGCCAGCAGTCCGTCCCGGGACAGGGGGCTGGAGCAGTACTTC. The V gene is TRBV7-9, the J gene TRBJ2-7, with 12 nucleotides matching TRBD1. Germline-derived CDR1 and CDR2 are SEHNR and FQNEAQ (reference sequence). The CDR3 covers 15 residues. The trim removed 6 bases at V and 7 bases at J, leaving 10 bases unmatched.

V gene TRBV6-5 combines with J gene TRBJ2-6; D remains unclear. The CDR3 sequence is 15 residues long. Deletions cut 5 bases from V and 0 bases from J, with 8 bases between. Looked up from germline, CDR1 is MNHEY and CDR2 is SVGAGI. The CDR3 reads CASSNRLSGANVLTF. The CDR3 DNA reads TGTGCCAGCAGTAATCGACTCTCTGGGGCCAACGTCCTGACTTTC.

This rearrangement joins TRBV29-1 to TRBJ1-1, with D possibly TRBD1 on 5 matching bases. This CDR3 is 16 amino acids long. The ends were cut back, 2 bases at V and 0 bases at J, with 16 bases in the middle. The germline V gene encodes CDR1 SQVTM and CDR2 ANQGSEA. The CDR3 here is CSVESRAGRMNTEAFF. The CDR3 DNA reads TGCAGCGTTGAATCGAGGGCAGGGAGGATGAACACTGAAGCTTTCTTT.

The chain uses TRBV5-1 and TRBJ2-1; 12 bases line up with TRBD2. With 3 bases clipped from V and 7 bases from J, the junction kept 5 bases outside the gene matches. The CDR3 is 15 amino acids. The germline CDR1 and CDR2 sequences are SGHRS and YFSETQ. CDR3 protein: CASSSTSGSPNEQFF. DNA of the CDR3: TGCGCCAGCAGCTCGACTAGCGGGAGCCCTAATGAGCAGTTCTTC. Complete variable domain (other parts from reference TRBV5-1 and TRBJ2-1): KAGVTQTPRYLIKTRGQQVTLSCSPISGHRSVSWYQQTPGQGLQFLFEYFSETQRNKGNFPGRFSGRQFSNSRSEMNVSTLELGDSALYLCASSSTSGSPNEQFFGPGTRLTVL.

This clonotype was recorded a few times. The CDR3: CATSGGYNEQFF. The DNA for the CDR3 is TGTGCCACCTCCGGGGGGTACAATGAGCAGTTCTTC. This chain joins TRBV15 and TRBJ2-1; 7 nucleotides agree with TRBD2. J was trimmed by 4 bases and V by 8 bases; bases with no gene match: 2. Germline CDR1 is LNHNV and CDR2 is YYDKDF (reference sequence). This CDR3 has 12 amino acids.

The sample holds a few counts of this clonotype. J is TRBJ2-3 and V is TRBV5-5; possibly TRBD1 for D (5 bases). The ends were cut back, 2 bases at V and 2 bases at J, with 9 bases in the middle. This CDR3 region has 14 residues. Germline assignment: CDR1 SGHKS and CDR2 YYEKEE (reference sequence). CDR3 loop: CASSLDSFTDTQYF. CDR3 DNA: TGTGCCAGCAGCTTAGACAGCTTCACAGATACGCAGTATTTT.

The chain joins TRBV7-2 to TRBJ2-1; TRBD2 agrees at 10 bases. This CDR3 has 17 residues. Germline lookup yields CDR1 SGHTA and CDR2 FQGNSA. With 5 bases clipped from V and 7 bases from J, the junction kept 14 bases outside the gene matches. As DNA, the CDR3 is TGTGCCAGCAGCCCTAGTAGGCTAGCGGGAGTGGGGAATGAGCAGTTCTTC. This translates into CASSPSRLAGVGNEQFF.

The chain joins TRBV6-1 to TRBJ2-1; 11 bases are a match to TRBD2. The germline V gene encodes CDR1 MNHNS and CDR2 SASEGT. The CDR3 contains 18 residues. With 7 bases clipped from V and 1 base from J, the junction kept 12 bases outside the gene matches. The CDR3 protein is CASNKGASGRTSYNEQFF. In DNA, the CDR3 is TGTGCCAGCAATAAAGGGGCTAGCGGGAGGACTTCCTACAATGAGCAGTTCTTC.

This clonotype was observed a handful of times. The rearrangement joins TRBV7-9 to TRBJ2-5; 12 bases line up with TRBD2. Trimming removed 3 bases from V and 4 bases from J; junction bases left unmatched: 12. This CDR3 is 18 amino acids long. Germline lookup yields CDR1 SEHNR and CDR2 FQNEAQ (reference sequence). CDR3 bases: TGTGCCAGCAGCTTCATTTTTCGGACTAGCGGGGACCGAGAGACCCAGTACTTC. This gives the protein CASSFIFRTSGDRETQYF.

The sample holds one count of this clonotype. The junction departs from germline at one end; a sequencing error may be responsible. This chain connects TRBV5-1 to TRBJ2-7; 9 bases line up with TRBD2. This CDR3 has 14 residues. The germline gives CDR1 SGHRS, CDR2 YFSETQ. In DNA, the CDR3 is TGCACCAGCAGTCTTAGCGGGAGCTCCTACGAGCAGTACTTC. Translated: CTSSLSGSSYEQYF.

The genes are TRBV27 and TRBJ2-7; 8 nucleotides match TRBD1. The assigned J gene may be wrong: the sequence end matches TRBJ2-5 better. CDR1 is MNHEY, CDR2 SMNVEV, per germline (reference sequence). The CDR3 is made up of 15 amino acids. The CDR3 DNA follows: TGTGCCAGCAGCCTTCGCAGGGGGCGCGGCGAGACCCAGTACTTC. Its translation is CASSLRRGRGETQYF.

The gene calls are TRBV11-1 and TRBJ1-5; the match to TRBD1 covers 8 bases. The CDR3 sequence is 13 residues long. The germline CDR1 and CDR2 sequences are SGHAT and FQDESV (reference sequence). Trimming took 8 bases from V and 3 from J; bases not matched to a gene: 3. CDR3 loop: CASSTGVNQPQHF. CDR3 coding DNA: TGTGCCAGCTCGACAGGGGTCAATCAGCCCCAGCATTTT.